One and the same sample provided the 30 T cell receptor beta chains below, sequenced in a study of OX40 agonist ivuxolimab in advanced cancers. TCRdb's table, derived via immunoSEQ multiplex PCR, lists solely in-frame clones and lacks some. This repertoire shows about 79,000 clones, less than 95% found once; its top ten account for roughly a tenth. The sequences come from CD4+ or CD8+ T cells sorted from blood, collected in a trial of the OX40 agonist ivuxolimab. All receptors come from an adult with an advanced solid tumor such as melanoma, head and neck, liver or kidney cancer.

The chain uses TRBV6-5 and TRBJ2-3; 9 bases match TRBD2. Germline V gene lookup returns CDR1 MNHEY and CDR2 SVGAGI. Unmatched junction bases numbered 6, after V lost 6 bases and J lost 2 bases. The CDR3 has 15 residues. The CDR3 is CASRNGTSLTDTQYF. The CDR3 DNA sequence: TGTGCCAGCAGAAACGGGACTAGCCTCACAGATACGCAGTATTTT.

The V gene is TRBV25-1, the J gene TRBJ1-5; tentatively, D is TRBD1 (5 bases). The CDR3 sequence is 14 residues long. Germline CDR1 and CDR2: MGHDK and SYGVNS. V was cut by 1 base and J by 3 bases, with 7 bases left in between. The CDR3 here is CASSEWGNNQPQHF. CDR3 nucleotides: TGTGCCAGCAGTGAATGGGGGAACAATCAGCCCCAGCATTTT.

The CDR3 DNA sequence: TGTGCCAGTAGACCAACAGGGGAATTCGACGAGCAGTACTTC. Protein sequence: CASRPTGEFDEQYF. The chain uses TRBV19 and TRBJ2-7; 7 nucleotides match TRBD1. The CDR3 loop spans 14 amino acids. Germline V lookup: CDR1 LNHDA, CDR2 SQIVND (reference sequence). Trimming removed 6 bases from V and 5 bases from J; junction bases left unmatched: 10.

The chain employs TRBV27 and TRBJ2-1; D possibly corresponds to TRBD2 (5 bases). Germline CDR1 reads MNHEY; CDR2 reads SMNVEV (reference sequence). Between the trimmed V and J ends, which lost 0 bases and 4 bases, there was a span of 7 bases. This CDR3 has 14 amino acids. The CDR3 region is CASSLSGDYNEQFF. CDR3 nucleotide sequence: TGTGCCAGCAGTTTATCCGGGGATTACAATGAGCAGTTCTTC.

This clone occurred once. The chain links TRBV7-2 to TRBJ2-5; D tentatively reads TRBD1 or TRBD2 (5 bases each). This CDR3 contains 13 residues. Trimming pared 3 bases from V and 3 bases from J, leaving 8 bases between. Germline V gene lookup returns CDR1 SGHTA and CDR2 FQGNSA. This chain's CDR3 is CASSLGVEETQYF. The CDR3 DNA reads TGTGCCAGCAGCTTGGGGGTAGAAGAGACCCAGTACTTC.

The chain employs TRBV6-5 and TRBJ2-1; 12 bases align to TRBD2. The J segment lost 4 bases and the V segment lost 4 bases, leaving 2 bases of the junction unmatched. From germline, CDR1 is MNHEY and CDR2 SVGAGI. CDR3 length equals 15 residues. As DNA, the CDR3 is TGTGCCAGCAGTTCGACTAGCGGGGGTTACAATGAGCAGTTCTTC. Its translation is CASSSTSGGYNEQFF.

In its sample, this clone was seen a few times. The chain has TRBV9 and TRBJ2-7; 9 bases are a match to TRBD2. Germline lookup yields CDR1 SGDLS and CDR2 YYNGEE. The V gene end was trimmed by 0 bases and the J gene end by 4 bases; junction bases not matched to a gene: 8. This CDR3 comprises 16 residues. In nucleotides, the CDR3 is TGTGCCAGCAGCGTAGAGGATAGCGGGAGTGCGTACGAGCAGTACTTC. Protein product: CASSVEDSGSAYEQYF.

With respect to this clone: The junction shows a germline mismatch at one end, possibly a read error. V gene TRBV7-2 combines with J gene TRBJ2-7; D uncertain. The CDR3 is made up of 15 amino acids. Germline V gives CDR1 SGHTA, CDR2 FQGNSA. The DNA for the CDR3 is TGTGCCAGCACCTTAGAACCCCTCGTTGGCTACGAGCAGTACTTC. Encoded protein: CASTLEPLVGYEQYF.

This clone was detected only once. The chain couples TRBV4-3 to TRBJ1-1; possible D gene TRBD1, 6 bases. Germline CDR1 is LGHNA and CDR2 is YSLEER. Trimming took 0 bases from V and 3 from J, leaving 8 bases between them. This CDR3 contains 14 residues. The chain's CDR3 is CASSQEEGDTEAFF. The CDR3 DNA reads as TGCGCCAGCAGCCAAGAGGAGGGGGACACTGAAGCTTTCTTT.

The genes are TRBV19 and TRBJ1-6; perhaps TRBD1 as D (5 bases). V dropped 7 bases and J dropped 8 bases, with 18 bases sitting between them. The CDR3 is 15 amino acids. The germline CDR1 and CDR2 sequences are LNHDA and SQIVND (reference sequence). This CDR3 reads CASTRMGGPDSPLHF. In nucleotides, the CDR3 is TGTGCCAGTACTCGTATGGGGGGTCCCGATTCACCCCTCCACTTT.

This clone has only one observation. The CDR3 region has the DNA TGTGCCAGCAGCGCCCACAGGGGAGGGGACACTGAAGCTTTCTTT. It codes for CASSAHRGGDTEAFF. The chain is built from TRBV9 and TRBJ1-1, with 7 bases aligning to TRBD1. The germline V gene has CDR1 SGDLS and CDR2 YYNGEE. V shed 3 bases and J 3 bases; nucleotides not matched to a gene: 8. The CDR3 is 15 residues long. Supplemented by reference TRBV9 and TRBJ1-1, the full variable domain reads DSGVTQTPKHLITATGQRVTLRCSPRSGDLSVYWYQQSLDQGLQFLIQYYNGEERAKGNILERFSAQQFPDLHSELNLSSLELGDSALYFCASSAHRGGDTEAFFGQGTRLTVV.

The chain recombines TRBV7-9 with TRBJ2-7, with D perhaps TRBD1 or TRBD2 (5 bases each). V dropped 1 base and J dropped 5 bases, with 15 bases sitting between them. CDR1 is SEHNR, CDR2 FQNEAQ, per germline (reference sequence). The CDR3 length is 15 residues. The CDR3 DNA is TGTGCCAGCAGCTTAGATGAGGGGTCAAGGGACGAGCAGTACTTC. It encodes CASSLDEGSRDEQYF.

The table lists this clone with a count of one. The chain recombines TRBV21-1 with TRBJ2-3; the table's D call of TRBD1 was not tested on the DNA. TRBV21-1 constitutes a pseudogene. This CDR3 spans 16 amino acids. CDR3 coding DNA: TGTGCCAGCAGCAAACCGGGGGACAGCCTCACAGATACGCAGTATTTT. Protein product: CASSKPGDSLTDTQYF.

The gene calls are TRBV12-5 and TRBJ2-7; D is unresolved. Trimming took 7 bases from V and 6 from J, leaving 13 bases between them. The CDR3 runs to 12 residues. CDR1 is LGHNT, CDR2 FRNRAP, per germline. CDR3 amino acids: CASAQPVGEQYF. DNA for the CDR3: TGTGCTAGTGCCCAACCCGTGGGCGAGCAGTACTTC.

V is TRBV7-6 and J is TRBJ2-7; 13 nucleotides match TRBD2. CDR1 is SGHVS, CDR2 FNYEAQ, per germline. V was clipped by 5 bases and J by 4 bases; unmatched bases: 8. The CDR3 loop spans 16 amino acids. Written as DNA, the CDR3 is TGTGCCAGCAGCCCCGGACTAGCGGGAGAACTGTACGAGCAGTACTTC. Residues: CASSPGLAGELYEQYF.

The V gene is TRBV9, the J gene TRBJ2-7, with D perhaps given as TRBD1 or TRBD2 (5 bases each). The CDR3 loop spans 14 amino acids. Trimming removed 3 bases from V and 2 bases from J, with 12 bases in between. From germline, CDR1 is SGDLS and CDR2 YYNGEE. CDR3 DNA sequence: TGTGCCAGCAGCGCCGGGACCTCCCCCTACGAGCAGTACTTC. Its translation is CASSAGTSPYEQYF.

The chain has TRBV4-3 and TRBJ2-7; D tentatively fits TRBD1 or TRBD2 (5 bases each). V lost 1 base, J lost 5 bases, and 12 bases lay in between. CDR3 length: 14 amino acids. From germline, CDR1 is LGHNA and CDR2 YSLEER. This CDR3 reads CASSQAERDHEQYF. The CDR3, as DNA: TGCGCCAGCAGCCAAGCGGAGAGGGACCACGAGCAGTACTTC.

V is TRBV6-5 and J is TRBJ1-6; no reliable D call. This CDR3 has 16 residues. Trimming cost V 0 bases and J 6 bases, with 12 bases left between them. Germline V gives CDR1 MNHEY, CDR2 SVGAGI. The DNA for the CDR3 is TGTGCCAGCAGTTACTCGAGCACTGCCCCTAATTCACCCCTCCACTTT. Protein sequence: CASSYSSTAPNSPLHF.

V usage is TRBV7-2 and J usage is TRBJ2-7; D is perhaps TRBD1 or TRBD2 (5 bases each). The CDR3 is 15 residues long. CDR1 is SGHTA and CDR2 is FQGNSA in the germline V gene. The V end lost 1 base, the J end lost 4 bases, and 14 bases lay between the germline ends. CDR3 in amino acids: CASSLVPGRMYEQYF. CDR3 bases: TGTGCCAGCAGCTTAGTCCCAGGGAGAATGTACGAGCAGTACTTC.

The CDR3 region is CASSQGLAGSSSYNEQFF. CDR3 DNA sequence: TGTGCCAGCAGTCAGGGACTAGCGGGGTCAAGCTCCTACAATGAGCAGTTCTTC. The rearrangement joins TRBV27 to TRBJ2-1; 13 bases line up with TRBD2. Germline V gene sequence: CDR1 MNHEY, CDR2 SMNVEV (reference sequence). Trimming removed 5 bases from V and 0 bases from J; junction bases left unmatched: 7. The CDR3 is made up of 18 amino acids.

This chain joins TRBV2 and TRBJ1-5; tentative D call: TRBD1 (6 bases). V dropped 3 bases and J dropped 3 bases, with 15 bases sitting between them. CDR3 length: 16 residues. Germline V CDR1 and CDR2: SNHLY, FYNNEI. Here the CDR3 reads CASSDGTSIPNQPQHF. In DNA, the CDR3 is TGTGCCAGCAGTGATGGGACATCCATCCCCAATCAGCCCCAGCATTTT.

The chain recombines TRBV11-2 with TRBJ2-1; no definite D call. Trimming cost V 8 bases and J 2 bases, with 10 bases left between them. This CDR3 contains 13 residues. Germline CDR1 is SGHAT and CDR2 is FQNNGV. CDR3 nucleotides: TGTGCCAGCCGAGGCGCCACCTACAATGAGCAGTTCTTC. It specifies CASRGATYNEQFF.

This clone was observed a single time. The chain employs TRBV27 and TRBJ2-7; D might be TRBD1 (6 bases). The germline V gene has CDR1 MNHEY and CDR2 SMNVEV (reference sequence). Trimming removed 5 bases at V and 0 bases at J, with 17 bases between. The CDR3 consists of 16 residues. The CDR3 coding sequence is TGTGCCAGCAGTCCCCGGACAGCTCACCTCTCCTACGAGCAGTACTTC. Amino acids: CASSPRTAHLSYEQYF.

The chain joins TRBV7-9 to TRBJ2-3, with 9 bases aligning to TRBD1. Germline CDR1 reads SEHNR; CDR2 reads FQNEAQ (reference sequence). This CDR3 is built from 15 residues. With V trimmed by 4 bases and J by 4 bases, 6 bases remained unmatched. The CDR3 nucleotides read TGTGCCAGCAGCTGGGGACAGGGTAACGCAGATACGCAGTATTTT. The encoded protein is CASSWGQGNADTQYF. Together with reference TRBV7-9 and TRBJ2-3, the CDR3 gives the full variable domain: DTGVSQNPRHKITKRGQNVTFRCDPISEHNRLYWYRQTLGQGPEFLTYFQNEAQLEKSRLLSDRFSAERPKGSFSTLEIQRTEQGDSAMYLCASSWGQGNADTQYFGPGTRLTVL.

The gene calls are TRBV4-3 and TRBJ2-7; TRBD1 or TRBD2 may be the D gene (5 bases each). The ends were cut back, 8 bases at V and 2 bases at J, with 16 bases in the middle. From germline, CDR1 is LGHNA and CDR2 YSLEER. The CDR3 totals 14 residues. CDR3 coding DNA: TGCGCCAGCTCGTTAGGGACGGGCACCTACGAGCAGTACTTC. It is translated as CASSLGTGTYEQYF.

The chain combines TRBV21-1 with TRBJ1-2. TRBV21-1 is described as a pseudogene. The CDR3 consists of 14 residues. The CDR3 here is CANSSEAENYGYTF. CDR3 DNA: TGTGCCAACTCTTCGGAGGCAGAAAACTATGGCTACACCTTC.

The DNA for the CDR3 is TGTGCCAGCAGTTTCCCCCCCGAAGCGTCATACTATGGCTACACCTTC. Translated, it gives CASSFPPEASYYGYTF. The chain recombines TRBV28 with TRBJ1-2; D gene ambiguous. The CDR3 sequence is 16 residues long. The V gene lost 3 bases and the J gene lost 3 bases, with 17 bases spanning the gap. Per the germline V gene, CDR1 is MDHEN and CDR2 is SYDVKM.

The chain employs TRBV11-2 and TRBJ2-1, with a tentative D call TRBD2 (6 bases). V was clipped by 3 bases and J by 2 bases, with 14 bases between them. In germline, CDR1 is SGHAT, CDR2 FQNNGV. The CDR3 sequence is 16 residues long. CDR3 DNA: TGTGCCAGCAGCTTGACGAAGTCTAGCGCCTACAATGAGCAGTTCTTC. This gives the protein CASSLTKSSAYNEQFF.

The chain links TRBV6-1 to TRBJ2-7; 8 positions match TRBD2. Unmatched junction bases numbered 13, after V lost 4 bases and J lost 2 bases. The CDR3 extends over 17 amino acids. CDR1 and CDR2 from the germline V gene are MNHNS and SASEGT. The DNA of the CDR3 is TGTGCCAGCAGTGGACCCGAGGGACTAGTTAACCCCTACGAGCAGTACTTC. Amino acids: CASSGPEGLVNPYEQYF.

This clone was seen just once. V usage is TRBV9 and J usage is TRBJ1-2; 7 bases align to TRBD1. Losses at the gene ends were 3 bases for V and 3 bases for J; bases not matched to a gene: 2. This CDR3 is 13 amino acids long. The V gene's germline CDR1 is SGDLS and CDR2 YYNGEE. The CDR3 here is CASSGQGDYGYTF. The DNA for the CDR3 is TGTGCCAGCAGCGGACAGGGTGACTATGGCTACACCTTC.